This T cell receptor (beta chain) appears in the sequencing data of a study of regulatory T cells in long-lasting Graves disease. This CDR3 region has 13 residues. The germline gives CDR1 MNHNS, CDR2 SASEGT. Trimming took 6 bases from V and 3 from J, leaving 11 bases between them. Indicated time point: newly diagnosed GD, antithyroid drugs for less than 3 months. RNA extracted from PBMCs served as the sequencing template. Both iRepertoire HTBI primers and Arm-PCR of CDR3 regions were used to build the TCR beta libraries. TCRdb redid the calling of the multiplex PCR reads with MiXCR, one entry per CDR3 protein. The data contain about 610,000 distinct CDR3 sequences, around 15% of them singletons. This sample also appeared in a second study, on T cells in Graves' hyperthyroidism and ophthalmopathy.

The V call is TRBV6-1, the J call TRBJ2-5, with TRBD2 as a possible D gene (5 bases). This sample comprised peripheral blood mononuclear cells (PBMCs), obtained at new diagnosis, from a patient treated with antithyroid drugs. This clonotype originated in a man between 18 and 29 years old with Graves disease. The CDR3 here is CASRNGVEETQYF. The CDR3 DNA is TGTGCCAGCAGAAACGGGGTGGAAGAGACCCAGTACTTC.